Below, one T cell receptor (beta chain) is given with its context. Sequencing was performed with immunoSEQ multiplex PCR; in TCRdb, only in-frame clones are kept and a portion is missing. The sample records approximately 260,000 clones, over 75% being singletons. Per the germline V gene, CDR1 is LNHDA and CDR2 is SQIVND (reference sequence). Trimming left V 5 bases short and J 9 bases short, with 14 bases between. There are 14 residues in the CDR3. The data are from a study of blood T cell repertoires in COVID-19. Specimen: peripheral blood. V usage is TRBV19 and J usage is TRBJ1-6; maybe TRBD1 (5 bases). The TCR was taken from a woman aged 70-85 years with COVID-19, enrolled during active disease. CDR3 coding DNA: TGTGCCAGTAGTTACGACAGCTACGGTTCACCCCTCCACTTT. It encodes CASSYDSYGSPLHF.